The next 2 T cell receptor beta chains were all read from a single sample in a study of blood T cell repertoires in COVID-19. Sequencing used immunoSEQ multiplex PCR; TCRdb keeps in-frame clones, though not all of them. The table has 80,000 to 100,000 clones, under 80% seen once; the top ten hold 15% to 20%. Sequencing was done on a sample of peripheral blood. Receptors were obtained from a human donor in a cohort sampled during active COVID-19.

In regard to this clone: One base away lies a much larger clone, so this may be a sequencing read error. The genes are TRBV6-5 and TRBJ2-1; 10 bases match TRBD2. The CDR3 spans 14 residues. Germline CDR1 and CDR2: MNHEY and SVGAGI. The ends lost 6 bases at V and 6 bases at J; junction bases unmatched: 5. CDR3 sequence: CASSSGGAVNEQFF. CDR3 nucleotide sequence: TGTGCCAGCAGCAGCGGGGGGGCGGTCAATGAGCAGTTCTTC.

This chain uses TRBV11-3 with TRBJ1-3; D gene ambiguous. The V end was cut by 4 bases, the J end by 4 bases, with 14 bases between. Germline V gene data show CDR1 as SGHNT and CDR2 as YENEEA. This CDR3 is 15 amino acids long. The CDR3 region is CASSSTTPPGNTIYF. For the CDR3, the DNA is TGTGCCAGCAGCTCAACGACACCTCCGGGAAACACCATATATTTT.